This T cell receptor beta chain was documented in a study of prognosis after radiotherapy for stage I lung cancer. This clonotype was counted ten times or more. The V gene's germline CDR1 is GTSNPN and CDR2 SVGIG (reference sequence). The V gene end was trimmed by 1 base and the J gene end by 6 bases; junction bases not matched to a gene: 9. The CDR3 extends over 16 amino acids. TCR beta CDR3 amplification from genomic DNA was performed by two-round multiplex PCR. Gene-specific primers for each TRBV and TRBJ gene drove first-round PCR. Each CDR3 protein is one row after TCRdb ran MiXCR on the multiplex PCR reads. The sample holds 23,000 or so distinct CDR3 sequences; 36% are singletons and the top ten take 60% to 80%.

This chain connects TRBV30 to TRBJ1-6; 7 bases map to TRBD1. The origin of this receptor is a donor aged 50 or older with non-small cell lung cancer. The specimen was PBMCs, collected before or after stereotactic body radiation therapy (not recorded which). CDR3 region: CAWSGPPGQPNSPLHF. The CDR3 coding sequence is TGTGCCTGGAGTGGGCCCCCGGGACAGCCTAATTCACCCCTCCACTTT.